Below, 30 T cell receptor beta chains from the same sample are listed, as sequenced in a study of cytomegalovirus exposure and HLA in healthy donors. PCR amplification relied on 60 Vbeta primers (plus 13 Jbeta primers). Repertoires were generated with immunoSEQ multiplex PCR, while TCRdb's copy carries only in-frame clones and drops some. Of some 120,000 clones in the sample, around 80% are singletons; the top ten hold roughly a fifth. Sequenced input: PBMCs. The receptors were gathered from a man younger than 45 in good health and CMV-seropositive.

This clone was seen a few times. CDR3 in amino acids: CAISREEGTGELFF. The CDR3 DNA reads TGTGCCATCAGCCGCGAGGAGGGCACCGGGGAGCTGTTTTTT. This chain connects TRBV10-3 to TRBJ2-2; D may be TRBD2 (6 bases). The V gene's germline CDR1 is ENHRY and CDR2 SYGVKD. Trimming cost V 6 bases and J 4 bases, with 12 bases left between them. CDR3 length: 14 amino acids.

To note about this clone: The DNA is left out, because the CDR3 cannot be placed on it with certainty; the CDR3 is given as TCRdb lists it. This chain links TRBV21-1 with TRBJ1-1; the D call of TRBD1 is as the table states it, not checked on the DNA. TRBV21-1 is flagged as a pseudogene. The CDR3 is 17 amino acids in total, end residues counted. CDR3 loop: CAGGFWAGGSMNTEAFF.

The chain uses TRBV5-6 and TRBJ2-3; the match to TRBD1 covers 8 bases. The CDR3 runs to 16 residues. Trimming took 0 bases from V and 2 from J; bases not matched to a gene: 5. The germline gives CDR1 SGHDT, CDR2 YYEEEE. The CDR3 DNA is TGTGCCAGCAGCTTGGCAGGACAGGGTCTCACAGATACGCAGTATTTT. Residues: CASSLAGQGLTDTQYF.

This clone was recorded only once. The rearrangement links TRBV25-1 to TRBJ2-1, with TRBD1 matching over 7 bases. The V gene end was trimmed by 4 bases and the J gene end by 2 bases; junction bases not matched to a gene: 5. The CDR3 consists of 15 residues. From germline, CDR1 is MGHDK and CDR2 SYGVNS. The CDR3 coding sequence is TGTGCCAGCAGTGTCCCGGGACAGACCTACAATGAGCAGTTCTTC. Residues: CASSVPGQTYNEQFF.

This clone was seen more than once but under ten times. Here the CDR3 reads CASSPLETGPNYGYTF. The CDR3 DNA follows: TGTGCCAGCTCACCACTTGAGACAGGGCCTAACTATGGCTACACCTTC. V is TRBV18 and J is TRBJ1-2, with 7 positions matching TRBD1. Trimming at V came to 1 base and at J to 0 bases, leaving 5 bases not matched to a gene. CDR1 and CDR2 from the germline V gene are KGHSH and LQKENI. This CDR3 spans 16 amino acids.

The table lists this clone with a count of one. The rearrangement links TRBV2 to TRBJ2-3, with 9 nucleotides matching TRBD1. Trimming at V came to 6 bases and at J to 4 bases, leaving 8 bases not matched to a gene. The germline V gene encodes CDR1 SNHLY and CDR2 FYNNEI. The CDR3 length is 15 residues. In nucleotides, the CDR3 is TGTGCCAGCAGGCTACAGGGGGCGGGCGCAGATACGCAGTATTTT. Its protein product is CASRLQGAGADTQYF.

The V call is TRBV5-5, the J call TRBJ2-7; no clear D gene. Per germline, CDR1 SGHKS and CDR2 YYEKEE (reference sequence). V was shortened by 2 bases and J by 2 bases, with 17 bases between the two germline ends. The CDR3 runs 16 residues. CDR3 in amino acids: CASSLFPTDTTYEQYV. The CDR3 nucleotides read TGTGCCAGCAGCTTATTTCCCACCGACACGACCTACGAGCAGTACGTC.

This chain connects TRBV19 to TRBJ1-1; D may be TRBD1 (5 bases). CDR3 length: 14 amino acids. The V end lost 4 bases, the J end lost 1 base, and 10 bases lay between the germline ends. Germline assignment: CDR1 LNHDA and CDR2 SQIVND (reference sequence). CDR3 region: CASSTRVSNTEAFF. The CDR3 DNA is TGTGCCAGTAGTACCAGGGTATCGAACACTGAAGCTTTCTTT.

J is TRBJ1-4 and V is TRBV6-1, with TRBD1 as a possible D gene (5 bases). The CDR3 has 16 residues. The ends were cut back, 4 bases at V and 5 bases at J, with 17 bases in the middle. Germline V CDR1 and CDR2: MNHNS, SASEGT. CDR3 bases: TGTGCCAGCAGTGCCTCCCGCCGGGGGAGGAATGAAAAACTGTTTTTT. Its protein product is CASSASRRGRNEKLFF.

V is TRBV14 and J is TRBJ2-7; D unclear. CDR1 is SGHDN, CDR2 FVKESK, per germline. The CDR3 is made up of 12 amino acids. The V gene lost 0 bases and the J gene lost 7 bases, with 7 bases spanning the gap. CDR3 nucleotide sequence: TGTGCCAGCAGCCAAGATTCGCGGGAGCAGTACTTC. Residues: CASSQDSREQYF.

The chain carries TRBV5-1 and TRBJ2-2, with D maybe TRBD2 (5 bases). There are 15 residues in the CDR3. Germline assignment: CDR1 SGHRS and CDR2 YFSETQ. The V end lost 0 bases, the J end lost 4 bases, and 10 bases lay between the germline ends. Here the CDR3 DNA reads TGCGCCAGCAGCTTGGGACCGGCGGGCACCGGGGAGCTGTTTTTT. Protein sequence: CASSLGPAGTGELFF.

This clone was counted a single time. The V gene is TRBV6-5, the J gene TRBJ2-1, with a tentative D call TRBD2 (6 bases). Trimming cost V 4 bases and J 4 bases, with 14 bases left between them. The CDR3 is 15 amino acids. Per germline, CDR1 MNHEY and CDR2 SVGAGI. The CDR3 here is CASSSGADSYNEQFF. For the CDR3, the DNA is TGTGCCAGCAGTTCGGGAGCAGACTCTTACAATGAGCAGTTCTTC.

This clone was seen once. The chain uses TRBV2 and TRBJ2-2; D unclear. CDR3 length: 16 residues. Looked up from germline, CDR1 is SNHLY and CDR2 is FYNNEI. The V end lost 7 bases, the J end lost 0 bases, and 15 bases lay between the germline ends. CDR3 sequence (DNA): TGTGCCAGCACCGAAGGTCGACACTCGAACACCGGGGAGCTGTTTTTT. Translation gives CASTEGRHSNTGELFF.

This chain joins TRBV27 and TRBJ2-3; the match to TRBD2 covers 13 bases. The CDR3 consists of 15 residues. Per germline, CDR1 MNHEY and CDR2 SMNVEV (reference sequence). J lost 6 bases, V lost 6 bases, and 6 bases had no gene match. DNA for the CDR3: TGTGCCAGCAGCCAACTAGCGGGGGGGATGGATACGCAGTATTTT. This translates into CASSQLAGGMDTQYF.

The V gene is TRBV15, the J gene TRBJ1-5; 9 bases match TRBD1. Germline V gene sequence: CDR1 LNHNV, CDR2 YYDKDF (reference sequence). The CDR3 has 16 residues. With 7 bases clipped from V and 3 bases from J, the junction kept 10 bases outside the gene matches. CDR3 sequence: CATTSGQGSPNQPQHF. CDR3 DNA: TGTGCCACCACCTCGGGACAGGGAAGTCCCAATCAGCCCCAGCATTTT. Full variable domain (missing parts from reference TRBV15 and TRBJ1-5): DAMVIQNPRYQVTQFGKPVTLSCSQTLNHNVMYWYQQKSSQAPKLLFHYYDKDFNNEADTPDNFQSRRPNTSFCFLDIRSPGLGDTAMYLCATTSGQGSPNQPQHFGDGTRLSIL.

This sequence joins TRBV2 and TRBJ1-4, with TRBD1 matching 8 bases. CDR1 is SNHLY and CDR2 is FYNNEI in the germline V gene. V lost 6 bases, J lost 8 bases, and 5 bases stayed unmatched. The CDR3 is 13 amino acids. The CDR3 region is CASSGQGGEKLFF. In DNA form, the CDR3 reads TGTGCCAGCAGCGGACAGGGAGGAGAAAAACTGTTTTTT.

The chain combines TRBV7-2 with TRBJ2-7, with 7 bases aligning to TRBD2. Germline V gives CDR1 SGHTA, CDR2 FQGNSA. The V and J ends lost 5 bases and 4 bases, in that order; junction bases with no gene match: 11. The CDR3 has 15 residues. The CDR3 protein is CASSVTSVRGYEQYV. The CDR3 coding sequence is TGTGCCAGCAGCGTAACTAGCGTGAGAGGGTACGAGCAGTACGTC.

CDR3 coding DNA: TGTGCCAGCTCACTTCAGAGCGGGAGCGGTGCTACGCAGTATTTT. Its protein is CASSLQSGSGATQYF. The V gene is TRBV18, the J gene TRBJ2-3, with 8 bases lining up with TRBD2. The CDR3 extends over 15 amino acids. V dropped 4 bases and J dropped 8; count of bases not matched to a gene: 11. Germline CDR1 reads KGHSH; CDR2 reads LQKENI.

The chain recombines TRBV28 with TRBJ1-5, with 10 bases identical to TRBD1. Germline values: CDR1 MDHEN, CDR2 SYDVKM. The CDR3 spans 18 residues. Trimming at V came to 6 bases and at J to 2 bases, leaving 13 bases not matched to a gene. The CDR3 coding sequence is TGTGCCAGCAGATCCGGACAGGGGGTCGGTATTGGCAATCAGCCCCAGCATTTT. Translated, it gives CASRSGQGVGIGNQPQHF.

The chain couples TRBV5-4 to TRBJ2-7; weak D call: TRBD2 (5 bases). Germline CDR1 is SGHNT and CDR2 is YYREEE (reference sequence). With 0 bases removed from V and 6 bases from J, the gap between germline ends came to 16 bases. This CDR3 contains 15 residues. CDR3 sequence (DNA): TGTGCCAGCAGCTTGGTAGGCCAAGGAGGTAGCGAGCAGTACGTC. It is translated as CASSLVGQGGSEQYV.

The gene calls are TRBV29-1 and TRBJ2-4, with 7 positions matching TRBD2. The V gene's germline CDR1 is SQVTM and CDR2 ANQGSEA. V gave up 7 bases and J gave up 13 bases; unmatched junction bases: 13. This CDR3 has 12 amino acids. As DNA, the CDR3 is TGCAGCGCAGCTATCGGTAGCGGGCCGCAGTACTTC. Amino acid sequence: CSAAIGSGPQYF. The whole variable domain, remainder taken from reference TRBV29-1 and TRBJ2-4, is SAVISQKPSRDICQRGTSLTIQCQVDSQVTMMFWYRQQPGQSLTLIATANQGSEATYESGFVIDKFPISRPNLTFSTLTVSNMSPEDSSIYLCSAAIGSGPQYFGAGTRLSVL.

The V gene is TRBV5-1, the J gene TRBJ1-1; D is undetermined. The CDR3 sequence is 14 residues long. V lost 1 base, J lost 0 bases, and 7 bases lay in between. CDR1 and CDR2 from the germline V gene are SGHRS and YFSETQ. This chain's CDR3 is CASSLSQVNTEAFF. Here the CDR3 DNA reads TGCGCCAGCAGCTTGTCTCAGGTGAACACTGAAGCTTTCTTT. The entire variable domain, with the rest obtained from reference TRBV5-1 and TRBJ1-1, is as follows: KAGVTQTPRYLIKTRGQQVTLSCSPISGHRSVSWYQQTPGQGLQFLFEYFSETQRNKGNFPGRFSGRQFSNSRSEMNVSTLELGDSALYLCASSLSQVNTEAFFGQGTRLTVV.

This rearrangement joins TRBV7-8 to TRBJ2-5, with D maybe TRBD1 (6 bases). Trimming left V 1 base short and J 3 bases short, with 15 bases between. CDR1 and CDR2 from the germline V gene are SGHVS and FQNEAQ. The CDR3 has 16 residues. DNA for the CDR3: TGTGCCAGCAGCTTAGAGGCCAGGGGACAAGAAGAGACCCAGTACTTC. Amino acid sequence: CASSLEARGQEETQYF.

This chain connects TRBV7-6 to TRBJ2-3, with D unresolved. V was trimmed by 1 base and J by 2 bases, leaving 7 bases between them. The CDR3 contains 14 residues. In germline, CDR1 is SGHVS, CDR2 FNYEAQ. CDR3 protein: CASSLEPDTDTQYF. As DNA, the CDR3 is TGTGCCAGCAGCTTAGAACCAGACACAGATACGCAGTATTTT.

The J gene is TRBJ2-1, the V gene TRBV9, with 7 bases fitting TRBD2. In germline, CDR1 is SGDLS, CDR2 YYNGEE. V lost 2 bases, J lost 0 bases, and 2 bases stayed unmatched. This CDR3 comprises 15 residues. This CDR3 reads CASSVLADSYNEQFF. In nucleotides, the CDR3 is TGTGCCAGCAGCGTGCTAGCGGACTCCTACAATGAGCAGTTCTTC.

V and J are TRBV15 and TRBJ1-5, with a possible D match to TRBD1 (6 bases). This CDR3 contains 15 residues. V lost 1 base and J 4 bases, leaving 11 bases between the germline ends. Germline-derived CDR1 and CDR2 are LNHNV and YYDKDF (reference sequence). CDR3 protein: CATSRAQGLNQPQHF. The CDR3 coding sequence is TGTGCCACCAGCAGAGCCCAGGGGTTGAATCAGCCCCAGCATTTT.

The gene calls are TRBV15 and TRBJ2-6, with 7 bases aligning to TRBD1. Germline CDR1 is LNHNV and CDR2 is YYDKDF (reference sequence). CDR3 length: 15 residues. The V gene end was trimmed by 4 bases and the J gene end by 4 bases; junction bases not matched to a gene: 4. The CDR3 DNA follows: TGTGCCACCAGCATCACAGGGGCCGGGGCCAACGTCCTGACTTTC. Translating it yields CATSITGAGANVLTF.

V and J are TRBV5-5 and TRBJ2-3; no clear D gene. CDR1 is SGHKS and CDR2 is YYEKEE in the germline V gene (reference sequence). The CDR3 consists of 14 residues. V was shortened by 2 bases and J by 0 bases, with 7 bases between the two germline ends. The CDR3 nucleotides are TGTGCCAGCAGCTTAACAGCAAGCACAGATACGCAGTATTTT. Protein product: CASSLTASTDTQYF.

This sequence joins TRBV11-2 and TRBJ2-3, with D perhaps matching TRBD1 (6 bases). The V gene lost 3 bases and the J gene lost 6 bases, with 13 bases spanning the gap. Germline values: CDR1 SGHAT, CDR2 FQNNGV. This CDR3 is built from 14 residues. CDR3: CASSFTGKGDTQYF. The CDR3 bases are TGTGCCAGCAGCTTTACAGGGAAAGGGGATACGCAGTATTTT.

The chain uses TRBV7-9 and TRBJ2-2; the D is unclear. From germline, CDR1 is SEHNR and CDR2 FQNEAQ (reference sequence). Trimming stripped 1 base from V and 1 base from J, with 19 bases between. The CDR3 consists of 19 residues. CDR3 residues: CASSLEEWFRPGNTGELFF. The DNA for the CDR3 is TGTGCCAGCAGCTTAGAAGAGTGGTTTCGTCCAGGGAACACCGGGGAGCTGTTTTTT.